This entry describes one T cell receptor beta chain. Trimming removed 7 bases at V and 1 base at J, with 10 bases between. CDR1 is MNHEY, CDR2 SVGEGT, per germline. The CDR3 sequence is 13 residues long. These data belong to a study of regulatory T cells in long-lasting Graves disease. Investigators prepared the TCR beta libraries by applying iRepertoire HTBI primers and Arm-PCR of CDR3 regions. TCRdb re-analysed the multiplex PCR reads in MiXCR, keeping a single row per CDR3 protein. The data hold approximately 400,000 distinct CDR3 sequences, with just under 15% observed a single time. Specified time point: newly diagnosed GD, antithyroid drugs for less than 3 months. From PBMCs, RNA was extracted and then used to make the TCR library. These data were likewise used in another study, on T cells in Graves' hyperthyroidism and ophthalmopathy.

This receptor was taken from a woman in her 30s with Graves disease. The chain employs TRBV6-2 or TRBV6-3 and TRBJ1-1; D call uncertain. Sequences were derived from peripheral blood mononuclear cells (PBMCs), sampled at new diagnosis, from a patient treated with antithyroid drugs. The CDR3 DNA reads as TGTGCCAGCATTCCGGGCAGGAACACTGAAGCTTTCTTT. Translated, it gives CASIPGRNTEAFF.